This T cell receptor (beta chain) appears in the sequencing data of a study of vaccination effects on CD4 cells after COVID-19. Study-wide findings and caveats: Recruitment yielded few convalescent patients, and the study had no early post-infection timepoints. There was only 1 of 255 vaccine-induced clones in healthy vaccinees that cross-reacted with common cold coronaviruses.

The repertoire was sequenced with immunoSEQ multiplex PCR; TCRdb's copy has only in-frame clones and lacks some. In the table there are 20,000 to 25,000 clones, around 76% of which are singletons. Prior to sequencing, the ViraFEST assay stimulated PBMC with viral peptide pools, which expanded the antigen-specific CD4+ T cells. Culture lasted about ten days before CD4+ T cell isolation. Vaccine recipients lacked prior SARS-CoV-2 infection and had negative nucleocapsid antibodies. Each well held approximately 2.2 million PBMC cultured with about 9.1 ug/ml peptides and 9.5 to 10 IU/ml IL-2. Trimming cost V 5 bases and J 2 bases, with 18 bases left between them. The CDR3 spans 16 residues. The germline gives CDR1 SEHNR, CDR2 FQNEAQ (reference sequence). Of note for this clone: Antigen specificity is unknown.

The specimen comprised CD4+ T cells from PBMCs cultured with HCoV-NL63 spike peptides, sampled before COVID-19 vaccination. The TCR comes from a human donor who received a COVID-19 vaccine. V usage is TRBV7-9 and J usage is TRBJ2-5; D may correspond to TRBD1 or TRBD2 (6 bases each). CDR3 sequence reads: CASSRYQGGRQETQYF. CDR3 nucleotide sequence: TGTGCCAGCAGCCGGTATCAAGGGGGGAGGCAAGAGACCCAGTACTTC.